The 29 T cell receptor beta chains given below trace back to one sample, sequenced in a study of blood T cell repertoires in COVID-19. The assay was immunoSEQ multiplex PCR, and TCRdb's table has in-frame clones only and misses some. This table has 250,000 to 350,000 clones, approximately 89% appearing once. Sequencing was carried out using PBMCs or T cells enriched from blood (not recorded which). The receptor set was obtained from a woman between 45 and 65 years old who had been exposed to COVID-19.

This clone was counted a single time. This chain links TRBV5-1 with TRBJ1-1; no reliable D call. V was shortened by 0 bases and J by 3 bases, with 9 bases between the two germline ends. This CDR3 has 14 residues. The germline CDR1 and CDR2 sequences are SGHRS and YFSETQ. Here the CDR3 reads CASSLADTYTEAFF. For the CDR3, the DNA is TGCGCCAGCAGCTTGGCCGACACTTACACTGAAGCTTTCTTT.

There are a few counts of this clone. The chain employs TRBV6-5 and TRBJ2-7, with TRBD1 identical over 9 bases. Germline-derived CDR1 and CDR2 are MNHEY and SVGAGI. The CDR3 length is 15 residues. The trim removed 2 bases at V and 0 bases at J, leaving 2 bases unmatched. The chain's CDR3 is CASSYRDRVSYEQYF. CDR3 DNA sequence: TGTGCCAGCAGTTACCGGGACAGGGTCTCCTACGAGCAGTACTTC.

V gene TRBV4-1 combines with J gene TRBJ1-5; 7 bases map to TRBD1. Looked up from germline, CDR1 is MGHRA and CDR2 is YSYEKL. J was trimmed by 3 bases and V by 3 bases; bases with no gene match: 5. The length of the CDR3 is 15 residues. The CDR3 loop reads CASSQPDRDNQPQHF. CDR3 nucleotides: TGCGCCAGCAGCCAGCCCGACAGGGACAATCAGCCCCAGCATTTT.

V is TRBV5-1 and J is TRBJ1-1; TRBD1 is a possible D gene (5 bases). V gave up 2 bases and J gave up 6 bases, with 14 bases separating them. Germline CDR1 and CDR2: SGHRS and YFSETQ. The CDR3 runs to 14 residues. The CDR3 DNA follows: TGCGCCAGCAGCTTTAGGCAGGGATCAGCTGAAGCTTTCTTT. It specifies CASSFRQGSAEAFF. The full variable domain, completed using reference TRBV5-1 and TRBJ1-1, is KAGVTQTPRYLIKTRGQQVTLSCSPISGHRSVSWYQQTPGQGLQFLFEYFSETQRNKGNFPGRFSGRQFSNSRSEMNVSTLELGDSALYLCASSFRQGSAEAFFGQGTRLTVV.

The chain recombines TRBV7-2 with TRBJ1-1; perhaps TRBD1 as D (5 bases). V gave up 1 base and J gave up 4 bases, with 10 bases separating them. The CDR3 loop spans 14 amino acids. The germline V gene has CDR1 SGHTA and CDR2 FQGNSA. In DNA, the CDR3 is TGTGCCAGCAGCTTAGTGGCAGGGTCCACTGAAGCTTTCTTT. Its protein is CASSLVAGSTEAFF.

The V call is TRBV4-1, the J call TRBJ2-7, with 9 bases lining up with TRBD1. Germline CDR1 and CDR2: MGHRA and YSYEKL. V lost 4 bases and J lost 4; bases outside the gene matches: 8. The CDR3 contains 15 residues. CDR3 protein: CASSPEDRGFYEQYF. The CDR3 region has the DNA TGCGCCAGCAGCCCCGAGGACAGGGGTTTTTACGAGCAGTACTTC.

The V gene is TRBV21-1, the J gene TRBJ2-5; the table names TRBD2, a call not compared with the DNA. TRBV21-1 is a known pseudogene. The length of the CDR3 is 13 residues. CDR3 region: CASTGLVQETQYF. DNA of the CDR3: TGTGCCAGCACAGGACTAGTTCAAGAGACCCAGTACTTC.

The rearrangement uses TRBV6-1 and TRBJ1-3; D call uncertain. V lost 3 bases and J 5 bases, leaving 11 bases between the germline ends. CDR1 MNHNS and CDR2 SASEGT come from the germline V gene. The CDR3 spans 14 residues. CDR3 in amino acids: CASSEGSWRNTIYF. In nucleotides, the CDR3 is TGTGCCAGCAGTGAGGGGAGCTGGCGAAACACCATATATTTT.

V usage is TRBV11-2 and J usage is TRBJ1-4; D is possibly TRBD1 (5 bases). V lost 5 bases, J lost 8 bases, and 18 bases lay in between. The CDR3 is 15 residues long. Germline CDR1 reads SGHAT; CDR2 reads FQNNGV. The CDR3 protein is CASSRPAGGFEKLFF. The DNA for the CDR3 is TGTGCCAGCAGCCGTCCAGCCGGGGGGTTCGAAAAACTGTTTTTT. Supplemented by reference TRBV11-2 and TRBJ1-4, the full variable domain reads EAGVAQSPRYKIIEKRQSVAFWCNPISGHATLYWYQQILGQGPKLLIQFQNNGVVDDSQLPKDRFSAERLKGVDSTLKIQPAKLEDSAVYLCASSRPAGGFEKLFFGSGTQLSVL.

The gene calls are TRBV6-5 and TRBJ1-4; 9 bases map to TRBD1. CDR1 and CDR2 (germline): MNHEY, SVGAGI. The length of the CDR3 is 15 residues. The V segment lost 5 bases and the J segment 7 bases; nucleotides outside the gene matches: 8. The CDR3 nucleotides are TGTGCCAGCAGTCCTCCGGGACAGGGTGCTGAAAAACTGTTTTTT. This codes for CASSPPGQGAEKLFF.

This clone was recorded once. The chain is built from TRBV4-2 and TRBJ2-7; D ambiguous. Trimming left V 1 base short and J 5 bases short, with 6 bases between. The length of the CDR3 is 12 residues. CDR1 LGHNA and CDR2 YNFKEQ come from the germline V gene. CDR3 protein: CASSQGLDEQYF. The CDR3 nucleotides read TGTGCCAGCAGCCAAGGACTGGACGAGCAGTACTTC.

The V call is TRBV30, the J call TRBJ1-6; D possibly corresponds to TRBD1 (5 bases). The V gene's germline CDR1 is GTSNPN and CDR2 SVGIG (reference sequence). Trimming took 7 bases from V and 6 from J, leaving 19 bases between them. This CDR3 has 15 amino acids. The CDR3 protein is CASGGGAGVNSPLHF. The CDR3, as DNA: TGTGCCTCCGGGGGAGGGGCCGGTGTTAATTCACCCCTCCACTTT.

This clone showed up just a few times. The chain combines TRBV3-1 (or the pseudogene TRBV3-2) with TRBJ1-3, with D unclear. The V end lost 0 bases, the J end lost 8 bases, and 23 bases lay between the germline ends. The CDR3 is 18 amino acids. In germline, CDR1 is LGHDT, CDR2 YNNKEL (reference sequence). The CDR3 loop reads CASSQERVFHSPEDTIYF. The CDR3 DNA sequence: TGTGCCAGCAGCCAAGAGAGGGTCTTTCACTCTCCTGAGGACACCATATATTTT.

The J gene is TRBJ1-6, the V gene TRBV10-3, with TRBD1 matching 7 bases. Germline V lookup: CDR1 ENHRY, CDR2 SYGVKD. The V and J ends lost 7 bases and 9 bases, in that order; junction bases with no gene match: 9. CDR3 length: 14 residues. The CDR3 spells CAITEDREGSPLHF. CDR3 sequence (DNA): TGTGCCATCACTGAAGACAGGGAAGGTTCACCCCTCCACTTT.

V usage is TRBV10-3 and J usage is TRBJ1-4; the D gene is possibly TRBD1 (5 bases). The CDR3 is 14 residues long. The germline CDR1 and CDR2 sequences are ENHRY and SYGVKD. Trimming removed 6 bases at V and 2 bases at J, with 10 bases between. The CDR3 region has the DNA TGTGCCATCAGGCAGGGTTCGACTAATGAAAAACTGTTTTTT. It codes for CAIRQGSTNEKLFF.

The CDR3 DNA sequence: TGTGCCAGCAGCCAAACTACGGGGGGCCTAGCGGACTATGGCTACACCTTC. Amino acid sequence: CASSQTTGGLADYGYTF. The rearrangement uses TRBV28 and TRBJ1-2; D perhaps matches TRBD1 (6 bases). This CDR3 spans 17 amino acids. Germline assignment: CDR1 MDHEN and CDR2 SYDVKM. The ends were cut back, 6 bases at V and 3 bases at J, with 23 bases in the middle.

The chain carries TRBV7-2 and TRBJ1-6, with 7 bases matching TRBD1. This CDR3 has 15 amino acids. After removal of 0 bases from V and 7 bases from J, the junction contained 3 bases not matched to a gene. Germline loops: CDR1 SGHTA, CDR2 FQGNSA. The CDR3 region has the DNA TGTGCCAGCAGCTTAGCCAGGGGGGTGAATTCACCCCTCCACTTT. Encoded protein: CASSLARGVNSPLHF.

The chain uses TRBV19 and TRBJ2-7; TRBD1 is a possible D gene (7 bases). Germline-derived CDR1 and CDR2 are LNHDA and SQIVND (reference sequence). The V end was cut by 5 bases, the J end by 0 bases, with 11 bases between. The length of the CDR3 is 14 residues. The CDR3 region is CASSAQGGSYEQYF. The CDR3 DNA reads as TGTGCCAGTAGTGCCCAGGGGGGCTCCTACGAGCAGTACTTC.

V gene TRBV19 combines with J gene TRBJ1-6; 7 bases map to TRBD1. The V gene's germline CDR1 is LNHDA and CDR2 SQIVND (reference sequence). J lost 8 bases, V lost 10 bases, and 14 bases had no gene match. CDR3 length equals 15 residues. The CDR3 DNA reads TGTGCCACGGCTCAATCCCGGGACAGCCATTCACCCCTCCACTTT. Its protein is CATAQSRDSHSPLHF.

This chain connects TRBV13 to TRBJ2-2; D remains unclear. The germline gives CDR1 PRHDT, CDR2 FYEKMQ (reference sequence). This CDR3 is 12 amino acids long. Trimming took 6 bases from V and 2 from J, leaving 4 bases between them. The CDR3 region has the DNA TGTGCCAGCAGGTCTAACACCGGGGAGCTGTTTTTT. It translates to CASRSNTGELFF.

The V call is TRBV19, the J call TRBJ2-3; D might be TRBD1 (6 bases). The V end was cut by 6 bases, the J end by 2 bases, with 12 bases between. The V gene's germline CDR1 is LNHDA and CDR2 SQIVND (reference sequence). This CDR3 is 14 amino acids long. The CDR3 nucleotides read TGTGCCAGTAGGGACAGCCTGTCCACAGATACGCAGTATTTT. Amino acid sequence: CASRDSLSTDTQYF.

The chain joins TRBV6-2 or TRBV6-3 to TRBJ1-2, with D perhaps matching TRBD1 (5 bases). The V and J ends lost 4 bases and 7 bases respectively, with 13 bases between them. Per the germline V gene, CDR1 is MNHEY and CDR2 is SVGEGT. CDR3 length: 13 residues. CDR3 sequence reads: CASSFRRGLGYTF. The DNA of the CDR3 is TGTGCCAGCAGTTTTCGGAGGGGCCTTGGCTACACCTTC.

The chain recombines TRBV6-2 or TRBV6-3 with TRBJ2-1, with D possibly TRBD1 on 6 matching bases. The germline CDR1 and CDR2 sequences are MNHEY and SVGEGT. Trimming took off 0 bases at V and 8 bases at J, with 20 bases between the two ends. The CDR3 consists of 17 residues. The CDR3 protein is CASSYSKFMRGSHEQFF. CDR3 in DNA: TGTGCCAGCAGTTACTCGAAATTTATGAGGGGGTCCCATGAGCAGTTCTTC.

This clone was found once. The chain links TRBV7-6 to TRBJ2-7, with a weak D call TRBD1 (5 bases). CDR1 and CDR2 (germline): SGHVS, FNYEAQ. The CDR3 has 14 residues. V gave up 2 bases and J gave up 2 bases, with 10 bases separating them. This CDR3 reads CASSLFQGTYEQYF. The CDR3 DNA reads TGTGCCAGCAGCTTATTTCAGGGAACCTACGAGCAGTACTTC.

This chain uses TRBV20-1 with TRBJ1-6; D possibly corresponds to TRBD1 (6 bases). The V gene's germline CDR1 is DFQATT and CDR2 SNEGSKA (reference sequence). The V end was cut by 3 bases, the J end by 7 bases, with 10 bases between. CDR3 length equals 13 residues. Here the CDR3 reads CSASRTANSPLHF. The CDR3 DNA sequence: TGCAGTGCTAGTAGGACAGCGAATTCACCCCTCCACTTT.

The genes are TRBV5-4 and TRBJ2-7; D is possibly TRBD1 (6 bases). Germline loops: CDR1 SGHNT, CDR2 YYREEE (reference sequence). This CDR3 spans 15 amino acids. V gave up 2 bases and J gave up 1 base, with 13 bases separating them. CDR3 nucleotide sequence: TGTGCCAGCAGCTTCCAGGGGAGAGGGTCCTACGAGCAGTACTTC. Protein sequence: CASSFQGRGSYEQYF. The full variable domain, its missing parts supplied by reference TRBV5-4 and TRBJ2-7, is ETGVTQSPTHLIKTRGQQVTLRCSSQSGHNTVSWYQQALGQGPQFIFQYYREEENGRGNFPPRFSGLQFPNYSSELNVNALELDDSALYLCASSFQGRGSYEQYFGPGTRLTVT.

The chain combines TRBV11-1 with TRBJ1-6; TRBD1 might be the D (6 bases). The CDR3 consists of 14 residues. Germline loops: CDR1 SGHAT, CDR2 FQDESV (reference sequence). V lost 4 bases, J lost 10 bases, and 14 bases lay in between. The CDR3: CASSYLTGTSPLHF. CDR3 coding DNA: TGTGCCAGCAGCTATTTAACAGGGACGTCACCCCTCCACTTT.

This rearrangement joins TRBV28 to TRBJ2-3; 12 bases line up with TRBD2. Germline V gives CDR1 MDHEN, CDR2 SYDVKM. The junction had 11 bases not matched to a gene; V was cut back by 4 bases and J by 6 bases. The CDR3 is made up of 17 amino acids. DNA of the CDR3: TGTGCCAGCAGTTCTCCTACTAGCGGGGGGCCCGAGGATACGCAGTATTTT. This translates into CASSSPTSGGPEDTQYF.

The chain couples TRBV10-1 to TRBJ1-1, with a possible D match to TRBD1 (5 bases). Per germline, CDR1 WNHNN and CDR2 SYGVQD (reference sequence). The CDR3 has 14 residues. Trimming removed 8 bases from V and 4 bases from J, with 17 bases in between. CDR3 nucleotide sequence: TGCGCCAGCGTCGGGGAGGGGCCGAGCACTGAAGCTTTCTTT. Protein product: CASVGEGPSTEAFF.